This T cell receptor beta chain was found in a study of molecular identifiers for immune sequencing clone quantification (dated by TCRdb to the late 2010s). Study-wide context: For a replicate experiment, the RNA from either approximately 20,000 or 100,000 naive CD8 T cells was divided into five aliquots, and four of those aliquots went on to sequencing. The study was a methods study using CD8 T cells to benchmark molecular-identifier clustering-based TCR repertoire sequencing (MIDCIRS) and TCR RNA copy counting.

To prepare the library, PCR was applied. TCRdb names NextSeq 500 as the instrument used. Preparation of bulk TCR libraries followed a previously described approach, with the TCR primers listed in Table S5. The Qiagen AllPrep DNA/RNA kit was used to purify total RNA. Before any analysis, reads coming from multiple sequencing runs of the same library were combined into one pool. Per the authors' processing: Reads were retained only if the reads had an exact TCR constant sequence, and the retained reads were trimmed to 150 nt and grouped according to their 12-nt molecular barcodes. Reads within each barcode group were sub-clustered using a 15% Levenshtein threshold, and quality-weighted consensus sequences were constructed for each RNA molecule. Non-functional sequences were filtered out, along with any lower-count sequence sitting one edit away from another sequence. Based on a fit of two negative binomial distributions, barcode sub-clusters having less than 20% of the maximum read count were discarded. Starting from the raw public reads, TCRdb applied fastp trimming at Q25, assembled clones with MiXCR and retained in-frame beta chains. Here each entry gathers all rows of one CDR3 protein and keeps the most common genes and DNA. TCRdb assigned the V and J calls; the authors' analysis was not used. Here the sample has approximately 590,000 distinct CDR3 sequences; around 25% occur a single time. 0.7% to 0.95% of the sample goes to the ten largest clones.

This clonotype was seen ten or more times. Its cognate antigen has yet to be identified. No quality values exist for individual bases; no much larger clone is one base distant. Results and caveats for the whole study, not just this receptor: In CMV-specific effector cells, clones with more than 20 RNA copies accounted for over 98% of molecules, whereas in naive cells such clones accounted for under 1%. A single cell's worth of spiked-in Jurkat TCR RNA was reported detectable even among under 1.1 million naive CD8 T cells. Highly expanded clone sizes could be underestimated if identical TCR molecules share a barcode. Spiked-in Jurkat TCR RNA (around nine copies' worth), which is not part of the donor repertoire, was contained in the naive libraries. About 2.9 recovered TCR RNA copies per cell were obtained by modeling, versus approximately 10 by digital PCR, implying a capture efficiency of about 30%. Without barcode sub-clustering, chimeric consensus sequences inflated TCR diversity; chimeras reached as high as 47%.

The CDR3 spans 13 residues, from the cysteine through the phenylalanine. Of the read, only the CDR3 DNA is kept; its 39 bases are in frame from base 1. The germline V gene gives CDR1 as LGHNA and CDR2 as YSLEER. V is pared back by 0 bases and J by 6 bases, with 9 bases lying between the germline termini. Libraries of naive CD8 T cells were generated from around 20,000 to 990,000 sorted cells, with 10%, 30% or 50% of the purified RNA used. Naive CD8 T cells were FACS-sorted as CD8+CD4-CCR7+CD45RA+ on a BD FACSAria II into RLT Plus buffer. Ten to eleven TCR copies' worth of Jurkat RNA were spiked into about 19,000-1,000,000 naive CD8 T cell samples to test detection sensitivity. CD8 T cells were enriched using RosetteSep CD8+ T Cell Enrichment Cocktail and Ficoll-Paque, and the enriched cells then underwent ACK red cell lysis.

The chain is assembled from TRBV4-3 and TRBJ2-7, with no confident D gene call. Sequencing used naive CD8+ T cells from blood, with Jurkat cell RNA spiked in. According to the study, the label for this sample's cell subset or site signals: FACS-sorted CD8+CD4-CCR7+CD45RA+ naive T cells. The sequence derives from a human donor in good health. Some libraries in this study had Jurkat cell RNA spiked in. The nucleotide sequence is TGCGCCAGCAGCCAAGATACCGAAGGCGAGCAGTACTTC. Its product reads: CASSQDTEGEQYF.